The TCR beta chain under discussion was sequenced for a study of neurological immune-mediated disorders. Findings of the study overall: Clinical features showed no association with the multiple sclerosis repertoire cluster, and MRI features showed none either. In HTLV-1-associated myelopathy, TCR clonal expansion was greatest, and in multiple sclerosis it was least, below healthy controls. The study found no CDR3 amino acid sequences shared by expanded clones across subjects, suggesting private repertoires in all groups.

This clonotype has ten or more counts. The antigen is undetermined. cDNA was made by 5'RACE with 10-nucleotide random UMIs. TCRdb independently ran MiXCR on the 5' RACE reads; one entry per CDR3 protein. Of under 60,000 distinct CDR3 sequences in the sample, approximately 3.3% were seen once. V lost 6 bases, J lost 4 bases, and 13 bases lay in between. This CDR3 is 14 amino acids long. Germline lookup yields CDR1 SNHLY and CDR2 FYNNEI. This chain uses TRBV2 with TRBJ1-5; the D gene is possibly TRBD1 (5 bases). Sample: PBMCs. The sequence was collected from a man aged 35 to 55 with multiple sclerosis. CDR3 protein: CASSVGRNNQPQHF. DNA of the CDR3: TGTGCCAGCAGCGTGGGGCGGAATAATCAGCCCCAGCATTTT.